A single sample gave rise to the 2 T cell receptor beta chains below, sequenced in a study of cytomegalovirus exposure and HLA in healthy donors. The PCR contained 60 Vbeta and 13 Jbeta primers. Sequencing was performed with immunoSEQ multiplex PCR; in TCRdb, only in-frame clones are kept and a portion is missing. The top ten clones hold approximately 10% of a sample with 210,000 or so clones, around 83% of them seen once. Sequencing was done on a sample of PBMCs. The receptor set was obtained from a woman aged 45 to 65 in good health and CMV-seropositive.

The chain links TRBV5-4 to TRBJ2-3, with 8 bases matching TRBD2. The CDR3 is made up of 16 amino acids. V lost 4 bases, J lost 0 bases, and 7 bases stayed unmatched. Per germline, CDR1 SGHNT and CDR2 YYREEE (reference sequence). The DNA for the CDR3 is TGTGCCAGCAGCCCGGGGGGGCCGACTAGCACAGATACGCAGTATTTT. It specifies CASSPGGPTSTDTQYF.

This chain connects TRBV6-5 to TRBJ1-1, with D unresolved. Trimming removed 0 bases from V and 1 base from J, with 6 bases in between. This CDR3 is 14 amino acids long. CDR1 MNHEY and CDR2 SVGAGI come from the germline V gene. The CDR3 bases are TGTGCCAGCAGTTACTCGGCAGGGAACACTGAAGCTTTCTTT. Its protein is CASSYSAGNTEAFF.